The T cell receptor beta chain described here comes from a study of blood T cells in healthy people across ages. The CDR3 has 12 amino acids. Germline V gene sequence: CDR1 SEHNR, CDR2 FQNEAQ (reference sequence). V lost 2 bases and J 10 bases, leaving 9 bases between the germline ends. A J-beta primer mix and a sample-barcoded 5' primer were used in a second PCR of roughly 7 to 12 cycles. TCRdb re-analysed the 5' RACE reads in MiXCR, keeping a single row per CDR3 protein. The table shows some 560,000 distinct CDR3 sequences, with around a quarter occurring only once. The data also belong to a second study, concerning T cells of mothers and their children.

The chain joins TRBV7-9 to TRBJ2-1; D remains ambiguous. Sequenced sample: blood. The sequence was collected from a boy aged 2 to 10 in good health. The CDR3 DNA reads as TGTGCCAGCAGCTTAATCATAAGGGAGCAGTTCTTC. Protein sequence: CASSLIIREQFF.